This T cell receptor beta chain is drawn from a study of CD8 T cells in Susac syndrome. This CDR3 comprises 14 residues. The germline V gene has CDR1 SQVTM and CDR2 ANQGSEA. The V and J ends lost 7 bases and 7 bases, in that order; junction bases with no gene match: 7. Reverse transcription used about 0.45 to 1 ug RNA and random hexamers. Amplification of TCR beta CDR3 was carried out by immunoSEQ multiplex PCR, which covered 54 Vbeta and 13 Jbeta segments. One entry per CDR3 protein, called by TCRdb with MiXCR from the immunoSEQ multiplex PCR reads. Among approximately 150,000 distinct CDR3 sequences listed, around 93% were seen once. TEMRA cells were FACS-enriched, and CD8+ and CD4+ T cells were isolated negatively.

V usage is TRBV29-1 and J usage is TRBJ1-4; 12 nucleotides line up with TRBD1. The TCR sequence derives from a human donor in good health. Sequenced: CD4+ T cells from PBMCs. CDR3 sequence reads: CSAGTGGESEKLFF. The CDR3 bases are TGCAGCGCCGGGACAGGGGGCGAAAGTGAAAAACTGTTTTTT.